The 17 T cell receptor beta chains in this list originate from one sample, sequenced in a study of T cells in Graves' hyperthyroidism and ophthalmopathy. What was amplified from RNA transcripts were TCR beta CDR3 regions. The TCR CDR3 was amplified in a first-round RT-PCR using the HTBI primer set. One entry per CDR3 protein results from TCRdb running MiXCR on the multiplex PCR reads. The data show over 250,000 distinct CDR3 sequences, 20% to 25% seen once. Sequencing used blood. These receptors originate from a man between 40 and 49 years old with Graves' hyperthyroidism that later progressed to Graves' ophthalmopathy.

This clonotype was recorded many times. J is TRBJ1-1 and V is TRBV4-1; D gene uncertain. Trimming took 1 base from V and 11 from J, leaving 17 bases between them. This CDR3 region has 14 residues. Per germline, CDR1 MGHRA and CDR2 YSYEKL. As DNA, the CDR3 is TGCGCCAGCAGCCAAGCGTTCATAGGAGAGGTGGCTTTCTTT. Its translation is CASSQAFIGEVAFF.

This clonotype was picked up a small number of times. The chain combines TRBV11-2 with TRBJ2-4, with 9 bases matching TRBD1. CDR3 size: 14 residues. V shed 6 bases and J 6 bases; nucleotides not matched to a gene: 6. CDR1 and CDR2 from the germline V gene are SGHAT and FQNNGV. In DNA form, the CDR3 reads TGTGCCAGCAGAACCACAGGGGGCGGAAACATTCAGTACTTC. Translation: CASRTTGGGNIQYF.

The chain employs TRBV20-1 and TRBJ2-7; tentatively, D is TRBD1 or TRBD2 (5 bases each). The V and J ends lost 1 base and 3 bases respectively, with 19 bases between them. There are 16 residues in the CDR3. CDR1 and CDR2 from the germline V gene are DFQATT and SNEGSKA (reference sequence). The CDR3 reads CSARGQGGQEGYEQYF. Written as DNA, the CDR3 is TGCAGTGCTAGAGGCCAGGGCGGGCAAGAGGGCTACGAGCAGTACTTC.

This clonotype has at least ten counts. The chain combines TRBV20-1 with TRBJ2-5, with D uncertain. Trimming cost V 7 bases and J 5 bases, with 8 bases left between them. CDR3 length equals 10 residues. Germline CDR1 DFQATT, CDR2 SNEGSKA (reference sequence). The CDR3 nucleotides read TGCAGTGTCGTTGGGGAGACCCAGTACTTC. Translation gives CSVVGETQYF.

V gene TRBV12-3 or TRBV12-4 combines with J gene TRBJ2-2; 7 bases line up with TRBD1. The CDR3 totals 13 residues. The J segment lost 7 bases and the V segment lost 6 bases, leaving 5 bases of the junction unmatched. The CDR3 DNA reads TGTGCCAGCAGCTCACAGGGGATCGGGGAGCTGTTTTTT. Translation: CASSSQGIGELFF.

This clonotype was recorded many times. The chain links TRBV19 to TRBJ1-2, with a weak D call TRBD1 (6 bases). The V end was cut by 3 bases, the J end by 0 bases, with 11 bases between. This CDR3 is built from 15 residues. Germline V lookup: CDR1 LNHDA, CDR2 SQIVND (reference sequence). The CDR3 sequence: CASSILTGPNYGYTF. The CDR3 nucleotides are TGTGCCAGTAGTATTTTAACAGGGCCTAACTATGGCTACACCTTC.

This clonotype was observed a few times. The V call is TRBV12-3 or TRBV12-4, the J call TRBJ2-2; 9 bases align to TRBD2. J was trimmed by 0 bases and V by 6 bases; bases with no gene match: 5. The CDR3 sequence is 16 residues long. The CDR3 loop reads CASSRRTSANTGELFF. CDR3 bases: TGTGCCAGCAGCCGGCGGACTAGCGCGAACACCGGGGAGCTGTTTTTT.

This clonotype occurred many times. V is TRBV2 and J is TRBJ1-1; D gene uncertain. The CDR3 runs 13 residues. The germline V gene encodes CDR1 SNHLY and CDR2 FYNNEI. With 3 bases removed from V and 1 base from J, the gap between germline ends came to 6 bases. CDR3 bases: TGTGCCAGCAGTGATTACAGGAACACTGAAGCTTTCTTT. Translation gives CASSDYRNTEAFF.

The V call is TRBV13, the J call TRBJ2-7; tentatively, D is TRBD2 (6 bases). The CDR3 is made up of 13 amino acids. Trimming left V 4 bases short and J 5 bases short, with 12 bases between. Germline CDR1 PRHDT, CDR2 FYEKMQ (reference sequence). CDR3 amino acids: CASSSAGPHEQYF. The CDR3 bases are TGTGCCAGCAGCTCCGCGGGGCCCCACGAGCAGTACTTC.

This clonotype was observed a few times. The V and J genes are TRBV4-2 and TRBJ1-6, with D perhaps matching TRBD1 (6 bases). CDR1 and CDR2 from the germline V gene are LGHNA and YNFKEQ. Trimming pared 0 bases from V and 7 bases from J, leaving 13 bases between. The CDR3 is 16 amino acids. The CDR3 region has the DNA TGTGCCAGCAGCCAAGATGGGCAGGGGTGGAATTCACCCCTCCACTTT. Residues: CASSQDGQGWNSPLHF.

This clonotype was recorded at least ten times. The chain employs TRBV28 and TRBJ1-2; 11 bases align to TRBD1. V was clipped by 6 bases and J by 3 bases; unmatched bases: 9. The CDR3 extends over 16 amino acids. Germline V gene lookup returns CDR1 MDHEN and CDR2 SYDVKM. DNA of the CDR3: TGTGCCAGCAGCCAGATCCCGGGACAGGGGGACTATGGCTACACCTTC. Encoded protein: CASSQIPGQGDYGYTF.

This clonotype appeared many times. The V gene is TRBV30, the J gene TRBJ2-5; 13 bases line up with TRBD2. In germline, CDR1 is GTSNPN, CDR2 SVGIG (reference sequence). The CDR3 length is 18 residues. Trimming cost V 2 bases and J 2 bases; bases outside gene matches: 11. The CDR3 region is CAWSPRTSGRWSQETQYF. In DNA form, the CDR3 reads TGTGCCTGGAGTCCGCGGACTAGCGGGAGATGGAGTCAAGAGACCCAGTACTTC.

V gene TRBV29-1 combines with J gene TRBJ2-2; D perhaps matches TRBD1 (6 bases). The V gene lost 0 bases and the J gene lost 1 base, with 12 bases spanning the gap. The CDR3 runs to 16 residues. The germline V gene has CDR1 SQVTM and CDR2 ANQGSEA. The CDR3 protein is CSVEDPGHMNTGELFF. The DNA of the CDR3 is TGCAGCGTTGAAGATCCGGGACACATGAACACCGGGGAGCTGTTTTTT.

This clonotype was seen many times. The gene calls are TRBV3-1 and TRBJ2-2, with no clear D. Between the trimmed V and J ends, which lost 6 bases and 7 bases, there was a span of 12 bases. The CDR3 runs 13 residues. The germline CDR1 and CDR2 sequences are LGHDT and YNNKEL (reference sequence). The CDR3 reads CASSSGDVGELFF. The DNA of the CDR3 is TGTGCCAGCAGTTCTGGGGATGTCGGGGAGCTGTTTTTT.

This clonotype has at least ten counts. The gene calls are TRBV7-6 and TRBJ2-2, with a weak D call TRBD1 (6 bases). The CDR3 has 14 amino acids. Trimming pared 5 bases from V and 5 bases from J, leaving 12 bases between. Per the germline V gene, CDR1 is SGHVS and CDR2 is FNYEAQ. CDR3 amino acids: CASSPIQGTGELFF. As DNA, the CDR3 is TGTGCCAGCAGCCCCATACAGGGTACCGGGGAGCTGTTTTTT.

The chain employs TRBV28 and TRBJ2-7; D is perhaps TRBD2 (6 bases). Trimming shortened V by 6 bases and J by 2 bases, and 14 bases separated the two germline ends. The length of the CDR3 is 14 residues. In germline, CDR1 is MDHEN, CDR2 SYDVKM. The CDR3 here is CASSQIADAYEQYF. Here the CDR3 DNA reads TGTGCCAGCAGCCAAATAGCGGACGCCTACGAGCAGTACTTC. Drawing the rest from reference TRBV28 and TRBJ2-7, the complete variable domain is DVKVTQSSRYLVKRTGEKVFLECVQDMDHENMFWYRQDPGLGLRLIYFSYDVKMKEKGDIPEGYSVSREKKERFSLILESASTNQTSMYLCASSQIADAYEQYFGPGTRLTVT.

This clonotype was counted at least ten times. This chain joins TRBV24-1 and TRBJ2-2; D gene uncertain. CDR3 length equals 13 residues. CDR1 is KGHDR, CDR2 SFDVKD, per germline. V was pared by 4 bases and J by 5 bases, with 7 bases between. CDR3 coding DNA: TGTGCCACCAGTGAAGGAGAAACCGGGGAGCTGTTTTTT. Its translation: CATSEGETGELFF.